These T cell receptor beta chains were read from a single sample in a study of T cells in Graves' hyperthyroidism and ophthalmopathy. TCRdb reanalysed the multiplex PCR reads using MiXCR and keeps one entry per CDR3 protein. The sample has approximately 300,000 distinct CDR3 sequences; 15% to 20% are singletons. Source material: blood. The receptors were sampled from a woman aged 55-75 years with Graves' ophthalmopathy. Both conserved end residues are part of each CDR3. D genes are given only for firm matches. Rows give clone size only sometimes, using once, few, many, or a class for an expanded clone.

v_gene	j_gene	abundance	d_gene	CDR3nt	CDR3aa
TRBV7-9	TRBJ1-2	many	NA	TGTGCCAGCAGCTACCTAGGACAGGGCTACACCTTC	CASSYLGQGYTF
TRBV20-1	TRBJ2-1	many	TRBD2	TGCAGTGCTAGTCCCGAGGCTAGCGGGGGGGCCTACAATGAGCAGTTCTTC	CSASPEASGGAYNEQFF
TRBV5-1	TRBJ2-1	many	TRBD2	TGCGCCAGCAGCTCGGGACTAGCGGGAAGGGATGAGCAGTTCTTC	CASSSGLAGRDEQFF
TRBV20-1	TRBJ1-2	NA	NA	TGCAGTGCTAGAGCCCCAAACAGGGCTAACTATGGCTACACCTTC	CSARAPNRANYGYTF
TRBV20-1	TRBJ1-1	many	NA	TGCAGTGCTCTTACGGGCCCTACGAACACTGAAGCTTTCTTT	CSALTGPTNTEAFF
TRBV6-1	TRBJ2-1	NA	TRBD2	TGTGCCAGCAGCGGGATAGCGGGCCTCAATGAGCAGTTCTTC	CASSGIAGLNEQFF
TRBV5-1	TRBJ2-5	NA	NA	TGCGCCAGCAGCTTGGAGGGGCCCACCCAAGAGACCCAGTACTTC	CASSLEGPTQETQYF
TRBV10-2	TRBJ2-3	many	NA	TGCGCCAGCACCGCCCCGGAACACACAGATACGCAGTATTTT	CASTAPEHTDTQYF
TRBV7-2	TRBJ1-4	many	NA	TGTGCCAGCAGCTTAGCCCCAACAGGACTTTATGAAAAACTGTTTTTT	CASSLAPTGLYEKLFF
TRBV20-1	TRBJ2-7	many	TRBD2	TGCAGTGCTCGGAAAGCGGGAGAGCAGTACTTC	CSARKAGEQYF
TRBV5-1	TRBJ1-5	few	TRBD1	TGCGCCAGCAGCTTGGAGGGACAGTTGAGTCAGCCCCAGCATTTT	CASSLEGQLSQPQHF